The clone carrying this T cell receptor beta chain was seen once. The sample comes from a study of blood T cell repertoires in COVID-19. About the study: COVID-19 samples, acute and convalescent, were from the United States, Italy and Spain. PBMCs, B-cell-depleted T cells, or T cells were the source of the cDNA or gDNA that made up the material.

Original methodology: Researchers report that nucleated cell counts were estimated from reference gene primer amplification. The data were produced by immunoSEQ multiplex PCR, yet TCRdb's version contains in-frame clones alone and is incomplete. V, J and clone size were drawn from that table, and D and trimming were deduced from the DNA. The sample records 63,000 or so clones, 82% being singletons. The sequence was obtained from an elderly man with active COVID-19. The sequenced material came from peripheral blood.

This CDR3 is CASSSSPRTSAASTDTQYF. The CDR3 DNA is TGTGCCAGCAGTTCCTCACCCAGAACTAGCGCCGCTAGCACAGATACGCAGTATTTT. The rearrangement joins TRBV6-2 or TRBV6-3 to TRBJ2-3; 7 nucleotides match TRBD2. Trimming cost V 4 bases and J 0 bases; bases outside gene matches: 16. The CDR3 runs 19 residues. The germline CDR1 and CDR2 sequences are MNHEY and SVGEGT.